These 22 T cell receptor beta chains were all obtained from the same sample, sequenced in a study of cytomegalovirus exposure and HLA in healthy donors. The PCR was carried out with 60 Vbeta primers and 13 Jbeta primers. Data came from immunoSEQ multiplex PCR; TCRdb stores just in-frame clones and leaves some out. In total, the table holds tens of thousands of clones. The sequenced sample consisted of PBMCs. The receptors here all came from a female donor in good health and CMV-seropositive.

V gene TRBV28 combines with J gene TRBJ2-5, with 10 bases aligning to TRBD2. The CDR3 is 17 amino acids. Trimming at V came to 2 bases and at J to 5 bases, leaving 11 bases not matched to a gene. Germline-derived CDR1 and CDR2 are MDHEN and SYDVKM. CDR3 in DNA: TGTGCCAGCAGTTTACCAAGGGCTAGCGGGAGTGTGGAGACCCAGTACTTC. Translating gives CASSLPRASGSVETQYF.

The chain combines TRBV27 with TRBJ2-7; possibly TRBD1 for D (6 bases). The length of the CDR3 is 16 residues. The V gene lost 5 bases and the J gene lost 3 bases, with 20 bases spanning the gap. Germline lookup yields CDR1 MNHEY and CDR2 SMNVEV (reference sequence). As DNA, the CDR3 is TGTGCCAGCAGTATACGACAGCTGGGGGCTGGCTACGAGCAGTACTTC. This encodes CASSIRQLGAGYEQYF.

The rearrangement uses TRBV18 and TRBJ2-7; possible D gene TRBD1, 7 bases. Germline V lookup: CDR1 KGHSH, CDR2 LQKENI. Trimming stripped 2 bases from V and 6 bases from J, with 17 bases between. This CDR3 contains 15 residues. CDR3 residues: CASSPSTIRGVEQYF. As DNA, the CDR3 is TGTGCCAGCTCACCAAGTACGATCAGGGGGGTCGAGCAGTACTTC.

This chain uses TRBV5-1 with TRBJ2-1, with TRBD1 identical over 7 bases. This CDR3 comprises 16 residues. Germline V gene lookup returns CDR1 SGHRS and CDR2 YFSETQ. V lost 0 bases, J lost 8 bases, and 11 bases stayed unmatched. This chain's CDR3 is CASSLVGREGGDEQFF. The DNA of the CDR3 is TGCGCCAGCAGCTTGGTCGGCAGGGAAGGGGGCGATGAGCAGTTCTTC. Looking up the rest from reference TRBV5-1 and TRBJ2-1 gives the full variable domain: KAGVTQTPRYLIKTRGQQVTLSCSPISGHRSVSWYQQTPGQGLQFLFEYFSETQRNKGNFPGRFSGRQFSNSRSEMNVSTLELGDSALYLCASSLVGREGGDEQFFGPGTRLTVL.

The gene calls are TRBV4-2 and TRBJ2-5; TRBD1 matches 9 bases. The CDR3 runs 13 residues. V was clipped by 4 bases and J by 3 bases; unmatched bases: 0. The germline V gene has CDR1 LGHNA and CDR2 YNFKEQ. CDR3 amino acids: CASSRDREETQYF. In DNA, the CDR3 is TGTGCCAGCAGCCGGGACAGGGAAGAGACCCAGTACTTC.

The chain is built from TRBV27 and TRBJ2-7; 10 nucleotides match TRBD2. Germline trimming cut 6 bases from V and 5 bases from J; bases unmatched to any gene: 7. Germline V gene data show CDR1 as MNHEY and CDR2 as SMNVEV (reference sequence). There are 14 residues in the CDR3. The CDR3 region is CASRPGLASHEQYF. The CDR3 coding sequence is TGTGCCAGCAGGCCGGGACTAGCGTCCCACGAGCAGTACTTC.

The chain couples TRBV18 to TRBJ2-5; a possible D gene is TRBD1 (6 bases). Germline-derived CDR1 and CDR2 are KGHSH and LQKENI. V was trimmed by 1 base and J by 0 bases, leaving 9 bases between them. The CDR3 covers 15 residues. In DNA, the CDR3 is TGTGCCAGCTCACCACTTACAGGGCACCAAGAGACCCAGTACTTC. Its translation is CASSPLTGHQETQYF.

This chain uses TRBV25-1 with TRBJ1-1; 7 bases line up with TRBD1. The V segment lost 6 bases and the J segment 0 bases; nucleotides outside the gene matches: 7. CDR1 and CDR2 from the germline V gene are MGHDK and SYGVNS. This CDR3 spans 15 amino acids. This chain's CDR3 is CASRIQGPLNTEAFF. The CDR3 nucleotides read TGTGCCAGCAGAATACAGGGGCCCCTGAACACTGAAGCTTTCTTT.

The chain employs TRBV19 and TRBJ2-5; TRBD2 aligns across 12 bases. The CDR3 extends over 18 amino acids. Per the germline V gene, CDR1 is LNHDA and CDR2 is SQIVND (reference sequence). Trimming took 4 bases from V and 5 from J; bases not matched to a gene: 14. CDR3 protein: CASSNRIRLAGEGETQYF. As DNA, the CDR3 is TGTGCCAGTAGTAACCGAATAAGACTAGCGGGAGAGGGTGAGACCCAGTACTTC.

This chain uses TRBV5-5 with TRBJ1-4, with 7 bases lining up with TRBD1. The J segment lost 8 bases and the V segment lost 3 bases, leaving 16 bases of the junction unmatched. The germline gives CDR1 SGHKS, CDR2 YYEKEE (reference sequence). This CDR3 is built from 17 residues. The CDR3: CASSSQPGGPVLEKLFF. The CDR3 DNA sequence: TGTGCCAGCAGCTCTCAACCAGGGGGGCCCGTGTTGGAAAAACTGTTTTTT.

The CDR3 reads CAIQSGTSYEQYF. CDR3 DNA: TGTGCCATCCAATCCGGGACTAGCTACGAGCAGTACTTC. The V call is TRBV6-5, the J call TRBJ2-7; 8 nucleotides line up with TRBD2. CDR1 is MNHEY and CDR2 is SVGAGI in the germline V gene. The J segment lost 3 bases and the V segment lost 10 bases, leaving 8 bases of the junction unmatched. CDR3 size: 13 residues.

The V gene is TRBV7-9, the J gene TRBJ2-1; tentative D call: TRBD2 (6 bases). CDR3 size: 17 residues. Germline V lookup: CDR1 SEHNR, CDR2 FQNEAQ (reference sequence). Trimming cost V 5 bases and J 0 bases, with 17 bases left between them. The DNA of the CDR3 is TGTGCCAGCAGCCCAGCAGGGAGGTCCCCCTCCTACAATGAGCAGTTCTTC. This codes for CASSPAGRSPSYNEQFF.

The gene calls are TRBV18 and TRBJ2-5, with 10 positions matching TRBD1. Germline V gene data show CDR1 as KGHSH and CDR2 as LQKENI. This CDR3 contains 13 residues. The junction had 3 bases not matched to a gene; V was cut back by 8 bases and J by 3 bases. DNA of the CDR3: TGTGCCAGCACCGGGACAGGGGAAGAGACCCAGTACTTC. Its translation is CASTGTGEETQYF.

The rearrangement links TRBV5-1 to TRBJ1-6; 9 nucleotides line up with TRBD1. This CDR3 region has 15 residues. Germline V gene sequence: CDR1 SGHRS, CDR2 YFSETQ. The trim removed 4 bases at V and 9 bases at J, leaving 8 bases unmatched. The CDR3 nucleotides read TGCGCCAGCAGCCGAACAGGGGGCAGCGGTTCACCCCTCCACTTT. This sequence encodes CASSRTGGSGSPLHF.

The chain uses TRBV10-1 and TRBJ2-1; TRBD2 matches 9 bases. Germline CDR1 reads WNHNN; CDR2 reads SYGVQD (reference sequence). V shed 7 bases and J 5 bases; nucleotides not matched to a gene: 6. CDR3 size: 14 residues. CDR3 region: CASILAGVDNEQFF. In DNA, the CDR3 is TGCGCCAGCATTTTAGCGGGGGTCGACAATGAGCAGTTCTTC.

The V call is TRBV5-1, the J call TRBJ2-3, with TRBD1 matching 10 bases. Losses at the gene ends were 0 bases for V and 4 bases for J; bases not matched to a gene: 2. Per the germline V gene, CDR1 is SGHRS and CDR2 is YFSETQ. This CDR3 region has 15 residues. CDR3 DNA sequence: TGCGCCAGCAGCTTGGATGGGACAGGGGCAGATACGCAGTATTTT. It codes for CASSLDGTGADTQYF.

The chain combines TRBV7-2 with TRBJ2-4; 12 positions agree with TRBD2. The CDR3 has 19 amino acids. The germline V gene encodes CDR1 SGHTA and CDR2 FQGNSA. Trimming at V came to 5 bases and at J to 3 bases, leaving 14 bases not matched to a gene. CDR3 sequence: CASSPRALAGGPGKNIQYF. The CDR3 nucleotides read TGTGCCAGCAGCCCCAGGGCGCTAGCGGGGGGGCCGGGCAAAAACATTCAGTACTTC.

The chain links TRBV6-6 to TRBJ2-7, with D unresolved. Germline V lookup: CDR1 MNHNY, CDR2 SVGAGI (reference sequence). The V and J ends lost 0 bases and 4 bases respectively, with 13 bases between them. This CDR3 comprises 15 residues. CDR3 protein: CASSYSSRLGYEQYF. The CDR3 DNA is TGTGCCAGCAGTTACTCGAGTCGTCTAGGTTACGAGCAGTACTTC.

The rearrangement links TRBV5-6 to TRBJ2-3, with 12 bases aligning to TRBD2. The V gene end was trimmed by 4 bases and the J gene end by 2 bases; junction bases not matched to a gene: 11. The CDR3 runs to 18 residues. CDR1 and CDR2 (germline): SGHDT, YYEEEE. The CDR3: CASSRERLAGVATDTQYF. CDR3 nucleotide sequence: TGTGCCAGCAGCCGCGAAAGACTAGCGGGGGTAGCCACAGATACGCAGTATTTT.

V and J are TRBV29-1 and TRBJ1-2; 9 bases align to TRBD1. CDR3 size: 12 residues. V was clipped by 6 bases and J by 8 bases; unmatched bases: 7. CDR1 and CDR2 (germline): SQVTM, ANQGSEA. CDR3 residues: CSVEQGARGYTF. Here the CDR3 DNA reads TGCAGCGTGGAACAGGGGGCGCGAGGCTACACCTTC.

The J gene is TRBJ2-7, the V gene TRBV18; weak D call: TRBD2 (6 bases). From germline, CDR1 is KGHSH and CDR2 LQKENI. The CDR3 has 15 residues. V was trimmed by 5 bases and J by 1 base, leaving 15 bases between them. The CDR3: CASSATSGASYEQYF. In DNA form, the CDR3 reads TGTGCCAGCTCAGCGACTAGTGGGGCGTCCTACGAGCAGTACTTC.

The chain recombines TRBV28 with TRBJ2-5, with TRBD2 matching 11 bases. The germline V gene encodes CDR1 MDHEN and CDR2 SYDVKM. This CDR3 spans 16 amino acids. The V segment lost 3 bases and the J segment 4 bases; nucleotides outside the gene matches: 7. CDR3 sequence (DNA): TGTGCCAGCAGTTTTTACGGTAGCGGGAGGGGAGAGACCCAGTACTTC. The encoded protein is CASSFYGSGRGETQYF.